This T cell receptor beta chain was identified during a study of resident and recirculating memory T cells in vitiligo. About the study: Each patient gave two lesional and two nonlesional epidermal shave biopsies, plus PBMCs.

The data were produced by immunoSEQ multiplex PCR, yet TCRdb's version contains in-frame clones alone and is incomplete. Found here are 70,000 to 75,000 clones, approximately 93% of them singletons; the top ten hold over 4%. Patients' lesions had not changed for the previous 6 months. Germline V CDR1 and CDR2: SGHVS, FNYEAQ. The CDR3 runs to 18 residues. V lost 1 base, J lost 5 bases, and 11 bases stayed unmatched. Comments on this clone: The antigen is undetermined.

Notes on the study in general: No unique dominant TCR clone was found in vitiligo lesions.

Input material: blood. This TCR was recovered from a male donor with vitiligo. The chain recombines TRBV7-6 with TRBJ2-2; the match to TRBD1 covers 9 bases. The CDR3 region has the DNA TGTGCCAGCAGCTTAGATGGAGGGGGACAGGGCCGAACCGGGGAGCTGTTTTTT. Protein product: CASSLDGGGQGRTGELFF.